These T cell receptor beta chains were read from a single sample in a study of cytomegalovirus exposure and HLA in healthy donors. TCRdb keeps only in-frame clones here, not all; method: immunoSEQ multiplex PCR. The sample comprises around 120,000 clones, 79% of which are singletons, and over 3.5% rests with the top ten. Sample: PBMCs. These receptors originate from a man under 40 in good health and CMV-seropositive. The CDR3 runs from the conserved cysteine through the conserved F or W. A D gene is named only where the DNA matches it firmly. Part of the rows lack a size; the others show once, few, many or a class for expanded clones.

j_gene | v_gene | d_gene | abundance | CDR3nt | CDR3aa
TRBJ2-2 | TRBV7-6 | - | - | TGTGCCAGCAGCTCCGGGACACCGAACACCGGGGAGCTGTTTTTT | CASSSGTPNTGELFF
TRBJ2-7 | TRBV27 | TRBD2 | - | TGTGCCAGCAGTCAACGACTAGCGGGAGCCAACGAGCAGTACTTC | CASSQRLAGANEQYF
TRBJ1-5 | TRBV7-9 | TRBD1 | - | TGTGCCAGCAGCTTTGACAGGGGTAACAACAATCAGCCCCAGCATTTT | CASSFDRGNNNQPQHF
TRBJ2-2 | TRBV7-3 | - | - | TGTGCCAGCAGCTCCGAAGTGGTCCGCGCCGGGGAGCTGTTTTTT | CASSSEVVRAGELFF
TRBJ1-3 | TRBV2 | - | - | TGTGCCAGCAGTGAATTGGGGCGAGAAGACACCATATATTTT | CASSELGREDTIYF
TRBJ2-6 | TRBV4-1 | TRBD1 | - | TGCGCCAGCAGCCAGGGGACAGGGTTGACTTCTTCTGGGGCCAACGGCCTGACTTTC | CASSQGTGLTSSGANGLTF
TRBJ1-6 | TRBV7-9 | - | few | TGTGCCAGCAGCTTCACCTACTCACCCCTCCACTTT | CASSFTYSPLHF
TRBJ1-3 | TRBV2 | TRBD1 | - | TGTGCCAGCAGTCTAGACAGGGTTTCCTCTGGAAACACCATATATTTT | CASSLDRVSSGNTIYF
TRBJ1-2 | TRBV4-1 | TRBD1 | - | TGCGCCAGCAGCCGACTAGACAGGGCGGACTATGGCTACACCTTC | CASSRLDRADYGYTF
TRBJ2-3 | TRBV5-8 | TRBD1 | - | TGTGCCAGCAGCTTGGAAGACCGGGACAGGGGTGAGGATACGCAGTATTTT | CASSLEDRDRGEDTQYF
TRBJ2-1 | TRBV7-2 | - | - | TGTGCCAGCAGCTTAGTACCTAGCAGGTACAATGAGCAGTTCTTC | CASSLVPSRYNEQFF
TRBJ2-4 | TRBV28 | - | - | TGTGCCAGCAGAGACATAGGGGCCGGGTTAGACAGTCAGTACTTC | CASRDIGAGLDSQYF
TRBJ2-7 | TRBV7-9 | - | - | TGTTCCAGCACCATCTACGACAGGCCCTACGAGCAGTACTTC | CSSTIYDRPYEQYF
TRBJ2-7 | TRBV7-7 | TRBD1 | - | TGTGCTAGCAGCTTGGGGACAGGTCAGCGCTACGAGCAGTACTTC | CASSLGTGQRYEQYF
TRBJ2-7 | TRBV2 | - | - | TGTGCCAGCAGTGTAGGGGCCGAGCAGTACTTC | CASSVGAEQYF
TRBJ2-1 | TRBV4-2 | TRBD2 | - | TGTGCCAGCAGCCAATCCCCCGGGACTAGCGGGAGAATTGATGAGCAGTTCTTC | CASSQSPGTSGRIDEQFF
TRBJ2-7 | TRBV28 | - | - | TGTGCCAGCAGTTTCTCTAACCTGAACAGGAACTACGAGCAGTACTTC | CASSFSNLNRNYEQYF
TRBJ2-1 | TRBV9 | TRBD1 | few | TGTGCCAGCAGCGTAGCAGGGGGCAATGAGCAGTTCTTC | CASSVAGGNEQFF
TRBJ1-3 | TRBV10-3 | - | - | TGTGCCATCAGTGAGTGGACGGGACTAAGAGCTGGAAACACCATATATTTT | CAISEWTGLRAGNTIYF
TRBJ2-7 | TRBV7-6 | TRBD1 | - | TGTGCCAGCAGCCCCCAGAGGGGGCCTTACGAGCAGTACTTC | CASSPQRGPYEQYF
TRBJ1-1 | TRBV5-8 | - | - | TGTGCCAGCAGCTTGGCCCGGGGGGCTGAAGCTTTCTTT | CASSLARGAEAFF
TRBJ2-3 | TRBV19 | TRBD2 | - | TGTGCCAGCCATCGGACTAGCGGGGGCTCCACAGATACGCAGTATTTT | CASHRTSGGSTDTQYF
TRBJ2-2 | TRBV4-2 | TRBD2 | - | TGTGCCAGCAGCCCCGCCCGCGGGGGTGACGGGGAGCTGTTTTTT | CASSPARGGDGELFF
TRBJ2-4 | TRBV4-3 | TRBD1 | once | TGCGCCAGCAGCCAAGGCATGAGGGGGCCGGACATTCAGTACTTC | CASSQGMRGPDIQYF
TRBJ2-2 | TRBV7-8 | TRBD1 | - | TGTGCCAGCAGCCCCGGGGTAGCCAGGGGGATGGGCGGGGAGCTGTTTTTT | CASSPGVARGMGGELFF
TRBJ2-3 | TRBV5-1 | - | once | TGCGCCAGCAGCTTAAATGGGGGTATCGGGGGACCCTCTGGCACAGATACGCAGTATTTT | CASSLNGGIGGPSGTDTQYF
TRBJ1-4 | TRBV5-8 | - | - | TGTGCCAGCAGCTCAATGGGCGCGACTAATGAAAAACTGTTTTTT | CASSSMGATNEKLFF
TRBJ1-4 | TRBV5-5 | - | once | TGTGCCAGCAGCTTTCGAGGGGTCGGGGGATGGGCTAATGAAAAACTGTTTTTT | CASSFRGVGGWANEKLFF
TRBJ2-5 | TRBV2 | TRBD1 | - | TGTGCCAGCAGGGACCGACAGGGGGTCCGAGAGACCCAGTACTTC | CASRDRQGVRETQYF
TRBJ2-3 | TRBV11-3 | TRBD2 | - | TGTGCCAGCAGCCCGGGGGGGCAGGGCACAGATACGCAGTATTTT | CASSPGGQGTDTQYF
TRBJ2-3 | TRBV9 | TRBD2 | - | TGTGCCAGCAGCGTCCTAGCGGGAGGGGCAGATACGCAGTATTTT | CASSVLAGGADTQYF
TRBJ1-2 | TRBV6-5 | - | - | TGTGCCAGCTGGGAGGGGTACTATGGCTACACCTTC | CASWEGYYGYTF
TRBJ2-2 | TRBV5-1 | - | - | TGCGCCAGCAGCTTGGTACCATCAACCCTGACAGGGGAGCTGTTTTTT | CASSLVPSTLTGELFF
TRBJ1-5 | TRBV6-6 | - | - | TGTGCCAGCAGTTCCACAGCCGCCAAGGGCAATCAGCCCCAGCATTTT | CASSSTAAKGNQPQHF
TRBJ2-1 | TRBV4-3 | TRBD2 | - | TGCGCCAGCAGCCAACTAGCGGGAGTTTACAATGAGCAGTTCTTC | CASSQLAGVYNEQFF
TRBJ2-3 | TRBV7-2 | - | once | TGTGCCAGCAGCTTAGCCAATACAGATACGCAGTATTTT | CASSLANTDTQYF
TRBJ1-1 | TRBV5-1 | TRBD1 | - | TGCGCCAGCAGCTTGGTACTCCGGGACAGGGCTAAGAACACTGAAGCTTTCTTT | CASSLVLRDRAKNTEAFF